This section outlines one T cell receptor (beta chain) sequence together with its context. The sample belongs to a study of CD8+CD57+ T cells in acquired aplastic anemia. Both TCR beta VDJ combination and CDR3 sequence profiling were carried out. Genomic DNA was the template for this profiling. TCRdb recomputed calls from the reads with MiXCR, one row per CDR3 protein. The sample lists about 130,000 distinct CDR3 sequences, around 50% seen once, with 2.5% in the top ten. The V gene lost 6 bases and the J gene lost 2 bases, with 20 bases spanning the gap. The CDR3 runs 16 residues. The clonotype originates from a human donor in good health, serving as a control. The chain is built from TRBV12-3 or TRBV12-4 and TRBJ2-7; TRBD2 is a possible D gene (7 bases). Sequenced input: sorted CD4+, CD8+, or CD8+CD57+ T cells (not recorded which) from PBMCs. In DNA, the CDR3 is TGTGCCAGCAGAACATTGGCGGGGGCTTATCCCTACGAGCAGTACTTC. Its protein product is CASRTLAGAYPYEQYF.